This T cell receptor (beta chain) was found in a study of identical twins. The V segment lost 0 bases and the J segment 10 bases; nucleotides outside the gene matches: 8. CDR1 is MNHEY and CDR2 is SVGAGI in the germline V gene. The CDR3 loop spans 16 amino acids. TCRdb itself ran the 5' RACE reads through MiXCR, one entry per CDR3 protein. The sample shows about 890,000 distinct CDR3 sequences, 9% to 15% of them seen only once. With respect to this clonotype: Its antigen is not known.

Study findings and constraints: Weaker excess sharing between twins was seen in beta out-of-frame sequences. Models predicted less out-of-frame TCR alpha sharing in monozygotic twins than was found. Analyses of zero insertions could, in part, be confounded by invariant MAIT and iNKT cells. Cross-sectional statistics, not tracking of the same donors, supported the conclusions.

Separately, the same data were catalogued under a study of yellow fever vaccine responses in identical twins.

The chain has TRBV6-5 and TRBJ1-6; TRBD1 matches at 8 bases. The sequence was collected from a woman aged 18-35 years in good health. Source material: PBMCs. CDR3 in DNA: TGTGCCAGCAGTTACTCGACCGACAGGGGAGGATCACCCCTCCACTTT. It yields the protein CASSYSTDRGGSPLHF.